The 27 T cell receptor beta chains reported below all come from one sample, sequenced in a study of immune evolution from preneoplasia to lung adenocarcinoma. The assay was immunoSEQ multiplex PCR, and TCRdb's table has in-frame clones only and misses some. This table holds 30,000 to 45,000 clones, roughly 74% found once. The sequencing sample was made of FFPE invasive lung adenocarcinoma tissue. The receptors derive from a person between 55 and 70 years old with lung adenocarcinoma.

This rearrangement joins TRBV19 to TRBJ1-2, with D unclear. Trimming removed 5 bases from V and 7 bases from J, with 17 bases in between. Germline values: CDR1 LNHDA, CDR2 SQIVND (reference sequence). The CDR3 length is 14 residues. The chain's CDR3 is CASSPGPNRSGYTF. CDR3 in DNA: TGTGCCAGTAGTCCAGGACCTAACCGAAGTGGCTACACCTTC.

There are a few counts of this clone. The rearrangement uses TRBV5-4 and TRBJ2-7, with 8 bases aligning to TRBD1. V lost 4 bases, J lost 6 bases, and 9 bases stayed unmatched. The CDR3 loop spans 14 amino acids. CDR1 is SGHNT, CDR2 YYREEE, per germline (reference sequence). This chain's CDR3 is CASSPDRASGEQYF. In nucleotides, the CDR3 is TGTGCCAGCAGCCCGGACAGGGCAAGTGGCGAGCAGTACTTC.

The chain couples TRBV30 to TRBJ1-5; D call uncertain. Per germline, CDR1 GTSNPN and CDR2 SVGIG (reference sequence). The CDR3 covers 14 residues. With 3 bases removed from V and 2 bases from J, the gap between germline ends came to 11 bases. Here the CDR3 reads CAWSLGTGNQPQHF. The CDR3 nucleotides are TGTGCCTGGAGCTTGGGCACAGGCAATCAGCCCCAGCATTTT. Based on the CDR3 plus reference TRBV30 and TRBJ1-5, the full variable domain is SQTIHQWPATLVQPVGSPLSLECTVEGTSNPNLYWYRQAAGRGLQLLFYSVGIGQISSEVPQNLSASRPQDRQFILSSKKLLLSDSGFYLCAWSLGTGNQPQHFGDGTRLSIL.

This sequence joins TRBV30 and TRBJ2-3; tentative D call: TRBD1 (5 bases). This CDR3 region has 15 residues. Germline V gene data show CDR1 as GTSNPN and CDR2 as SVGIG (reference sequence). Trimming pared 1 base from V and 3 bases from J, leaving 14 bases between. CDR3 nucleotides: TGTGCCTGGAGTGAGGGGAATATTAGAACAGATACGCAGTATTTT. Its protein is CAWSEGNIRTDTQYF.

This clone was recorded only once. This chain connects TRBV28 to TRBJ2-5; 7 bases align to TRBD1. CDR1 and CDR2 from the germline V gene are MDHEN and SYDVKM. V lost 5 bases, J lost 12 bases, and 21 bases stayed unmatched. The CDR3 is made up of 16 amino acids. CDR3: CASSTPARQGSRVEYF. CDR3 sequence (DNA): TGTGCCAGCAGTACCCCGGCGAGACAGGGTTCGAGAGTGGAGTACTTC.

This clone was detected only once. The rearrangement links TRBV5-6 to TRBJ1-1; D is undetermined. Per the germline V gene, CDR1 is SGHDT and CDR2 is YYEEEE. The CDR3 covers 13 residues. V lost 2 bases to trimming and J lost 1 base, with 6 bases between them. In DNA form, the CDR3 reads TGTGCCAGCAGCTTTGGTCCGAACACTGAAGCTTTCTTT. This codes for CASSFGPNTEAFF.

This clone has more than one count but fewer than ten. The chain carries TRBV6-6 and TRBJ2-7; D may be TRBD1 (5 bases). The CDR3 contains 13 residues. CDR1 and CDR2 from the germline V gene are MNHNY and SVGAGI (reference sequence). V lost 7 bases and J lost 3, with 13 bases in between. DNA of the CDR3: TGTGCCAGCACGTTGGGGCGCAACTACGAGCAGTACTTC. Amino acid sequence: CASTLGRNYEQYF.

The V call is TRBV5-1, the J call TRBJ1-1; no reliable D call. The V end was cut by 5 bases, the J end by 2 bases, with 7 bases between. Germline lookup yields CDR1 SGHRS and CDR2 YFSETQ. CDR3 length: 12 amino acids. The CDR3 sequence: CASSGVNTEAFF. CDR3 DNA: TGCGCCAGCAGTGGGGTCAACACTGAAGCTTTCTTT. Together with reference TRBV5-1 and TRBJ1-1, the CDR3 gives the full variable domain: KAGVTQTPRYLIKTRGQQVTLSCSPISGHRSVSWYQQTPGQGLQFLFEYFSETQRNKGNFPGRFSGRQFSNSRSEMNVSTLELGDSALYLCASSGVNTEAFFGQGTRLTVV.

The chain is built from TRBV30 and TRBJ1-5, with D unclear. CDR3 length: 13 residues. V dropped 0 bases and J dropped 6 bases, with 9 bases sitting between them. CDR1 is GTSNPN, CDR2 SVGIG, per germline (reference sequence). CDR3 coding DNA: TGTGCCTGGAGTGTCCGCAGCGGTCAGCCCCAGCATTTT. Its protein is CAWSVRSGQPQHF.

The chain joins TRBV28 to TRBJ2-7; 7 bases align to TRBD1. This CDR3 is 13 amino acids long. Per germline, CDR1 MDHEN and CDR2 SYDVKM. V was clipped by 6 bases and J by 4 bases; unmatched bases: 6. The CDR3 sequence is CASRPGQTYEQYF. CDR3 bases: TGTGCCAGCAGACCGGGACAGACGTACGAGCAGTACTTC.

This rearrangement joins TRBV6-5 to TRBJ2-1; D is ambiguous. Trimming stripped 7 bases from V and 7 bases from J, with 11 bases between. CDR3 size: 12 residues. Germline V gives CDR1 MNHEY, CDR2 SVGAGI. The CDR3 region is CASTNQVNEQFF. In DNA, the CDR3 is TGTGCCAGCACCAACCAGGTAAATGAGCAGTTCTTC.

The chain carries TRBV11-2 and TRBJ2-7; TRBD1 aligns across 8 bases. V was pared by 5 bases and J by 2 bases, with 8 bases of the junction left unmatched. Germline V lookup: CDR1 SGHAT, CDR2 FQNNGV. This CDR3 is built from 15 residues. CDR3: CASSTQTGVAYEQYF. The CDR3 DNA reads TGTGCCAGCAGCACTCAGACAGGGGTCGCCTACGAGCAGTACTTC. Full variable domain (missing parts from reference TRBV11-2 and TRBJ2-7): EAGVAQSPRYKIIEKRQSVAFWCNPISGHATLYWYQQILGQGPKLLIQFQNNGVVDDSQLPKDRFSAERLKGVDSTLKIQPAKLEDSAVYLCASSTQTGVAYEQYFGPGTRLTVT.

The chain links TRBV2 to TRBJ2-1, with TRBD2 matching over 12 bases. CDR3 size: 15 residues. V gave up 7 bases and J gave up 4 bases; unmatched junction bases: 5. In germline, CDR1 is SNHLY, CDR2 FYNNEI. The CDR3 DNA reads as TGTGCCAGCAAGCAGACTAGCGGGAGTTACAATGAGCAGTTCTTC. As protein: CASKQTSGSYNEQFF.

The chain combines TRBV7-9 with TRBJ2-3; D might be TRBD2 (5 bases). Germline CDR1 and CDR2: SEHNR and FQNEAQ (reference sequence). Trimming pared 3 bases from V and 8 bases from J, leaving 12 bases between. This CDR3 has 13 residues. CDR3: CASSFGALGTQYF. The CDR3 DNA reads as TGTGCCAGCAGCTTCGGTGCACTAGGTACGCAGTATTTT.

The rearrangement links TRBV29-1 to TRBJ1-1; D may be TRBD1 (5 bases). Germline loops: CDR1 SQVTM, CDR2 ANQGSEA. Trimming took off 5 bases at V and 11 bases at J, with 12 bases between the two ends. This CDR3 comprises 10 residues. The CDR3 sequence: CSVRGERAFF. The CDR3 coding sequence is TGCAGCGTTAGAGGGGAAAGGGCTTTCTTT. The whole variable domain, filled in from reference TRBV29-1 and TRBJ1-1, reads SAVISQKPSRDICQRGTSLTIQCQVDSQVTMMFWYRQQPGQSLTLIATANQGSEATYESGFVIDKFPISRPNLTFSTLTVSNMSPEDSSIYLCSVRGERAFFGQGTRLTVV.

The V and J genes are TRBV7-8 and TRBJ1-5; tentatively, D is TRBD1 (5 bases). Trimming cost V 1 base and J 3 bases, with 13 bases left between them. Germline V gives CDR1 SGHVS, CDR2 FQNEAQ. CDR3 length equals 16 residues. CDR3 coding DNA: TGTGCCAGCAGCTTAGTTCGGGGGTTGGCCAATCAGCCCCAGCATTTT. This encodes CASSLVRGLANQPQHF.

The chain uses TRBV11-2 and TRBJ2-2; no clear D gene. The length of the CDR3 is 15 residues. Germline V gene data show CDR1 as SGHAT and CDR2 as FQNNGV. V lost 5 bases to trimming and J lost 1 base, with 11 bases between them. The CDR3 nucleotides are TGTGCCAGCAGCCCCCGTTGGCAGAACACCGGGGAGCTGTTTTTT. This sequence encodes CASSPRWQNTGELFF.

The chain recombines TRBV6-4 with TRBJ1-6, with a weak D call TRBD1 (6 bases). CDR1 MRHNA and CDR2 SNTAGT come from the germline V gene. The ends were cut back, 4 bases at V and 3 bases at J, with 10 bases in the middle. This CDR3 region has 15 residues. As DNA, the CDR3 is TGTGCCAGCAGTGCCCACAGGGACTATAATTCACCCCTCCACTTT. Amino acids: CASSAHRDYNSPLHF.

V and J are TRBV2 and TRBJ1-3, with D perhaps matching TRBD1 (5 bases). Per the germline V gene, CDR1 is SNHLY and CDR2 is FYNNEI. The V end lost 6 bases, the J end lost 4 bases, and 13 bases lay between the germline ends. The length of the CDR3 is 14 residues. As DNA, the CDR3 is TGTGCCAGCAGGACAGCCGGTGGGGGAAACACCATATATTTT. This gives the protein CASRTAGGGNTIYF.

V and J are TRBV11-3 and TRBJ2-7; 9 bases fit TRBD1. The V segment lost 4 bases and the J segment 7 bases; nucleotides outside the gene matches: 5. The CDR3 totals 13 residues. CDR1 is SGHNT and CDR2 is YENEEA in the germline V gene. Here the CDR3 DNA reads TGTGCCAGCAGCTCGCTGACAGGGGGTGAGCAGTACTTC. Amino acid sequence: CASSSLTGGEQYF.

V is TRBV6-1 and J is TRBJ1-5; D may be TRBD1 (6 bases). V was pared by 11 bases and J by 6 bases, with 23 bases between. This CDR3 is 15 amino acids long. Germline values: CDR1 MNHNS, CDR2 SASEGT. In DNA, the CDR3 is TGTGCCGCCTACCCGGGGGGCGTAAGGGTTCAGCCCCAGCATTTT. This gives the protein CAAYPGGVRVQPQHF.

The sample holds one count of this clone. The V and J genes are TRBV5-1 and TRBJ2-5, with D maybe TRBD2 (5 bases). Per the germline V gene, CDR1 is SGHRS and CDR2 is YFSETQ. CDR3 length: 14 amino acids. V lost 1 base and J 5 bases, leaving 12 bases between the germline ends. CDR3 DNA: TGCGCCAGCAGCTTGTCGGGAACGAGGGAGACCCAGTACTTC. Protein product: CASSLSGTRETQYF.

The chain links TRBV5-1 to TRBJ2-5; perhaps TRBD2 as D (6 bases). The germline gives CDR1 SGHRS, CDR2 YFSETQ. Trimming pared 0 bases from V and 3 bases from J, leaving 9 bases between. The CDR3 covers 14 residues. Here the CDR3 DNA reads TGCGCCAGCAGCTTGGATACGGGAGAAGAGACCCAGTACTTC. Encoded protein: CASSLDTGEETQYF.

V gene TRBV29-1 combines with J gene TRBJ2-3; D gene uncertain. Trimming shortened V by 5 bases and J by 3 bases, and 15 bases separated the two germline ends. The CDR3 runs to 14 residues. Germline CDR1 and CDR2: SQVTM and ANQGSEA. The CDR3 spells CSVSRGGWTDTQYF. CDR3 DNA sequence: TGCAGCGTTTCCCGCGGTGGATGGACAGATACGCAGTATTTT.

The chain links TRBV5-4 to TRBJ1-5; D not certain. Trimming stripped 0 bases from V and 7 bases from J, with 5 bases between. Germline CDR1 reads SGHNT; CDR2 reads YYREEE (reference sequence). The CDR3 consists of 12 residues. CDR3 sequence reads: CASSLDSQPQHF. The CDR3 DNA reads as TGTGCCAGCAGCTTGGACAGCCAGCCCCAGCATTTT.

The chain joins TRBV28 to TRBJ1-2; D not certain. This CDR3 is built from 12 residues. Germline V gene data show CDR1 as MDHEN and CDR2 as SYDVKM. V lost 6 bases and J lost 5, with 10 bases in between. CDR3 coding DNA: TGTGCCAGCAGAGAAAGTCGGTATGGCTACACCTTC. Translation: CASRESRYGYTF.

V and J are TRBV28 and TRBJ2-1, with D perhaps TRBD1 (6 bases). Germline lookup yields CDR1 MDHEN and CDR2 SYDVKM. V was cut by 7 bases and J by 2 bases, with 12 bases left in between. The CDR3 runs to 14 residues. The CDR3 region has the DNA TGTGCCAGCACGGAGGCAGGGGCCTACAATGAGCAGTTCTTC. Its protein product is CASTEAGAYNEQFF.